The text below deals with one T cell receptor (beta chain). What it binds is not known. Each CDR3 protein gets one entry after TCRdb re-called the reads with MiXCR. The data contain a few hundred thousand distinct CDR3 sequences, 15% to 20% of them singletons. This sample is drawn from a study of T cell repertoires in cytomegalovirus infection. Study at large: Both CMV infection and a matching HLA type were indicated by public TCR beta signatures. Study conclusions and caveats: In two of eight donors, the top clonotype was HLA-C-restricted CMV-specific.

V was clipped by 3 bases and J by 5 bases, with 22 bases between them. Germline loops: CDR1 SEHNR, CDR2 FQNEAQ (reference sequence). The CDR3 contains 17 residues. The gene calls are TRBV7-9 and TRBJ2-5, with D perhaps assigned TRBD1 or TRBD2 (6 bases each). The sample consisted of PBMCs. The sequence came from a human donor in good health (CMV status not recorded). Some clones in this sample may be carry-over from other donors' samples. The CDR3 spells CASSFFAGGLVWETQYF. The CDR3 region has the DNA TGTGCCAGCAGCTTTTTCGCCGGGGGCCTAGTTTGGGAGACCCAGTACTTC.